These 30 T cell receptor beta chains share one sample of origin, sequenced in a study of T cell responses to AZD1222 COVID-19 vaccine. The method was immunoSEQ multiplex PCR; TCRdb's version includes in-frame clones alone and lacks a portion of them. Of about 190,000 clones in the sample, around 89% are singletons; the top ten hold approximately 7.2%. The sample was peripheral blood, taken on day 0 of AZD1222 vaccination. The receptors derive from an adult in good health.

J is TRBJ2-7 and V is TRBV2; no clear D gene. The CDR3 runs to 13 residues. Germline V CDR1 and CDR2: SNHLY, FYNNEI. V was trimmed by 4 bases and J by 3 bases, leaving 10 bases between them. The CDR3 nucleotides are TGTGCCAGCAGTGTCTGGCAGAACTACGAGCAGTACTTC. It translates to CASSVWQNYEQYF.

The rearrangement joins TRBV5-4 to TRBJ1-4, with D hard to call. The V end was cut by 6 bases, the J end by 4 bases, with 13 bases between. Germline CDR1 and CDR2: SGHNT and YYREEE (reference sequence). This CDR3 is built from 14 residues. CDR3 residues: CASTSERLNEKLFF. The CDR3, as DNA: TGTGCCAGCACTTCGGAACGGCTTAATGAAAAACTGTTTTTT.

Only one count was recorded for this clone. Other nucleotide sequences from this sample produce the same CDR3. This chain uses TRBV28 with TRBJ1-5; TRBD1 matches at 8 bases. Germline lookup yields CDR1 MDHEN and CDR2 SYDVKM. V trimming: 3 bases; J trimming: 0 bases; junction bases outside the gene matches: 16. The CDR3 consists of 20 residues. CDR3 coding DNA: TGTGCCAGCAGTTTCTATTTTTCGCCTACAGGGGGGGATAGCAATCAGCCCCAGCATTTT. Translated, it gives CASSFYFSPTGGDSNQPQHF.

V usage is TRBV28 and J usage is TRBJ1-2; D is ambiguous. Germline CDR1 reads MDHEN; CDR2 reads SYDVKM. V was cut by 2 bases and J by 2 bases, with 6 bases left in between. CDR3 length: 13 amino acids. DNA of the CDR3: TGTGCCAGCAGTTTAACTGAAAACTATGGCTACACCTTC. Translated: CASSLTENYGYTF.

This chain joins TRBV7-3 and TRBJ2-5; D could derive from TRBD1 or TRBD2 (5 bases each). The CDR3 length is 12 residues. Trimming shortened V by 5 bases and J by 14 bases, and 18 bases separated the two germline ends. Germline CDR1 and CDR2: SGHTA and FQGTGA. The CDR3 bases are TGTGCCAGCAGCCCCGCCGGGACCGTGCTCTACTTC. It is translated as CASSPAGTVLYF.

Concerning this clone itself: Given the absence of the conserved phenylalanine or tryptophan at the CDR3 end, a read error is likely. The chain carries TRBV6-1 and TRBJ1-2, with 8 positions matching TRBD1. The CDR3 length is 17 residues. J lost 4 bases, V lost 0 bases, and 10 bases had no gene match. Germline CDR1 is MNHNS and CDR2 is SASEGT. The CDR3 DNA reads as TGTGCCAGCAGTGAAGCTTACCAGGGGGCGCGGGTCTATGGCTACACCCTC. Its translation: CASSEAYQGARVYGYTL.

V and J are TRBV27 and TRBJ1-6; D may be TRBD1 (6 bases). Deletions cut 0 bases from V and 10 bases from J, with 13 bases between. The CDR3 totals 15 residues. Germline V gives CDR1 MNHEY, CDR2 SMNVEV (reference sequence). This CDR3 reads CASSLSRGGGSPLHF. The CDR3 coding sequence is TGTGCCAGCAGTTTATCGCGGGGAGGGGGATCACCCCTCCACTTT.

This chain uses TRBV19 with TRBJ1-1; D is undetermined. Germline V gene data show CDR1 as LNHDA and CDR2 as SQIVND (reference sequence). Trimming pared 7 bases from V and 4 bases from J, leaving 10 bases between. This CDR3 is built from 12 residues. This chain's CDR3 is CASTAWGTEAFF. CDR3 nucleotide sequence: TGTGCCAGTACGGCCTGGGGCACTGAAGCTTTCTTT.

The CDR3 reads CASSPTPRDYRTDTQYF. The CDR3 region has the DNA TGTGCCAGTAGTCCCACTCCGCGGGACTACCGCACAGATACGCAGTATTTT. The gene calls are TRBV19 and TRBJ2-3, with TRBD2 matching over 7 bases. The CDR3 spans 17 residues. The germline V gene encodes CDR1 LNHDA and CDR2 SQIVND (reference sequence). The ends lost 5 bases at V and 1 base at J; junction bases unmatched: 12.

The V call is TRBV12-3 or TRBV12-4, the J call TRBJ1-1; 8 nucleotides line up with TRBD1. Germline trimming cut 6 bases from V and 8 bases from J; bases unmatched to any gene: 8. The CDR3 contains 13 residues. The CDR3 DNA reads TGTGCCAGCAGCAAGACAGGGGCTTCGGAAGCTTTCTTT. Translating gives CASSKTGASEAFF.

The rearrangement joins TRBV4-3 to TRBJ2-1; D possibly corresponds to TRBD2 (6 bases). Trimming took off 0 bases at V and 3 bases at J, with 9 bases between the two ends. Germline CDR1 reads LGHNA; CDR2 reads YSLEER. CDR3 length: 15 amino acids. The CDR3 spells CASSQDFGGYNEQFF. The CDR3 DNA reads TGCGCCAGCAGCCAAGATTTCGGGGGCTACAATGAGCAGTTCTTC.

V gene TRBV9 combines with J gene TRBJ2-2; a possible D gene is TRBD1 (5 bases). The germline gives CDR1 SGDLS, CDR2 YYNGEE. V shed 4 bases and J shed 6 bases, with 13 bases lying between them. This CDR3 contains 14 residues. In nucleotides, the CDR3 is TGTGCCAGCAGCCTAACTCCAGGGCCCGGGGAGCTGTTTTTT. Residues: CASSLTPGPGELFF.

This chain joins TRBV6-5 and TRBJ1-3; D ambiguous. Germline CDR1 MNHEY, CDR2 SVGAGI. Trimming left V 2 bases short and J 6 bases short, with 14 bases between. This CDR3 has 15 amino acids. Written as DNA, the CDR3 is TGTGCCAGCAGTTACGGCGCACGGGCGGTAAACACCATATATTTT. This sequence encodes CASSYGARAVNTIYF.

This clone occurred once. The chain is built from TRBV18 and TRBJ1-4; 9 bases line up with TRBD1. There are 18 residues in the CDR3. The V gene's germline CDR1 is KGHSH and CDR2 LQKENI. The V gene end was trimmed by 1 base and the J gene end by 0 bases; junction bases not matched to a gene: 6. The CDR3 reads CASSPRTGDLATNEKLFF. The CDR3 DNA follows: TGTGCCAGCTCACCACGGACAGGGGACCTTGCAACTAATGAAAAACTGTTTTTT.

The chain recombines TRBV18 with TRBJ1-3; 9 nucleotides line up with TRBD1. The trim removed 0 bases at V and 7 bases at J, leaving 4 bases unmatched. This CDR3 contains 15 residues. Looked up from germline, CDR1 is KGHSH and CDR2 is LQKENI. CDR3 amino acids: CASSPPGTGLNTIYF. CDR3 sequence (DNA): TGTGCCAGCTCACCACCCGGGACAGGGTTGAACACCATATATTTT.

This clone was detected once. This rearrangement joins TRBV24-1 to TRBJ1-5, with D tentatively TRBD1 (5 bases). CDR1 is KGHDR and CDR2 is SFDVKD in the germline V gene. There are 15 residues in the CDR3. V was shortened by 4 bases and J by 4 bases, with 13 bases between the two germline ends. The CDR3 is CATSDRRGGNQPQHF. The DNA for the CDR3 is TGTGCCACCAGTGACCGCCGGGGGGGGAATCAGCCCCAGCATTTT.

The CDR3 loop reads CASSVMGNSPLHF. As DNA, the CDR3 is TGTGCCAGCAGCGTAATGGGGAATTCACCCCTCCACTTT. The V call is TRBV9, the J call TRBJ1-6; D remains ambiguous. There are 13 residues in the CDR3. Germline-derived CDR1 and CDR2 are SGDLS and YYNGEE. V was pared by 1 base and J by 7 bases, with 6 bases between.

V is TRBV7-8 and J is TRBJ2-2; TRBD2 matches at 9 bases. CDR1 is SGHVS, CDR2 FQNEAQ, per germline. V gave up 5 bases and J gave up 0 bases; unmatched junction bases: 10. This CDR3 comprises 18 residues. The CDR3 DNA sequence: TGTGCCAGCAGCCCCCGATTGACTAGCGGATCGAACACCGGGGAGCTGTTTTTT. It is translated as CASSPRLTSGSNTGELFF.

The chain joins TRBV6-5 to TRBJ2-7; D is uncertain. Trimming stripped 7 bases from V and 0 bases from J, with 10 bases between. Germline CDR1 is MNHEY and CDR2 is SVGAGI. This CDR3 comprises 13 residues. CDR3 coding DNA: TGTGCCAGCATGGGCCCCGTCTCCTACGAGCAGTACGTC. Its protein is CASMGPVSYEQYV.

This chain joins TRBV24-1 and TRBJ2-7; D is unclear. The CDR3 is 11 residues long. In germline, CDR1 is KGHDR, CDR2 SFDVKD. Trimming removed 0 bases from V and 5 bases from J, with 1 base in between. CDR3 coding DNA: TGTGCCACCAGTGATTTGCACGAGCAGTACTTC. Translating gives CATSDLHEQYF.

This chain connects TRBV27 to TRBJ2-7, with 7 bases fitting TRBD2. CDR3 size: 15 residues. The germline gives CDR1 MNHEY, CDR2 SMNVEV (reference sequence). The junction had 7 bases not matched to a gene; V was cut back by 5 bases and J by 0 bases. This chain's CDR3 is CASSRGGVSSYEQYF. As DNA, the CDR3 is TGTGCCAGCAGTCGCGGGGGAGTTAGCTCCTACGAGCAGTACTTC.

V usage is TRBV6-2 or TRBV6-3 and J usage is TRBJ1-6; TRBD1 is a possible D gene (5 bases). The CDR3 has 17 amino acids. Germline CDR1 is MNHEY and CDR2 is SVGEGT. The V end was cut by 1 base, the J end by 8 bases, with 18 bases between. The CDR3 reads CASSYFLRRDFDSPLHF. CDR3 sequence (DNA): TGTGCCAGCAGTTACTTCCTCCGCCGGGACTTTGATTCACCCCTCCACTTT.

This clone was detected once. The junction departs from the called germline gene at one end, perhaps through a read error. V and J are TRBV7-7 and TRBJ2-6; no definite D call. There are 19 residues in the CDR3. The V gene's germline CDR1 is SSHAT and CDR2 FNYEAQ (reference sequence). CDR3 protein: CASSRGPQAIYSGANVLTF. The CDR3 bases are TGTGCTAGCAGCCGAGGACCCCAGGCCATTTACTCTGGGGCCAACGTCCTGACTTTC.

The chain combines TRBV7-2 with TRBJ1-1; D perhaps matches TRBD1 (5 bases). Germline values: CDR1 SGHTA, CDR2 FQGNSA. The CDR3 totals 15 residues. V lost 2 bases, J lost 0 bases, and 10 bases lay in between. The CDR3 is CASSLSTGMNTEAFF. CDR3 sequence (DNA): TGTGCCAGCAGCTTATCCACAGGAATGAACACTGAAGCTTTCTTT.

CDR3 loop: CASSVAGSDYGYTF. CDR3 sequence (DNA): TGTGCCAGCAGCGTAGCAGGGTCCGACTATGGCTACACCTTC. This chain uses TRBV9 with TRBJ1-2, with D perhaps matching TRBD1 (5 bases). The CDR3 spans 14 residues. CDR1 SGDLS and CDR2 YYNGEE come from the germline V gene. Trimming stripped 0 bases from V and 3 bases from J, with 9 bases between.

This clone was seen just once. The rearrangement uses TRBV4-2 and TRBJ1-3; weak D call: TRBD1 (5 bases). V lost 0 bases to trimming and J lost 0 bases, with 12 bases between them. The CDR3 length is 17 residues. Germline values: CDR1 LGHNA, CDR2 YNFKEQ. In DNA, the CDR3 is TGTGCCAGCAGCCAAGATCCGGGACCAAGCTCTGGAAACACCATATATTTT. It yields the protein CASSQDPGPSSGNTIYF.

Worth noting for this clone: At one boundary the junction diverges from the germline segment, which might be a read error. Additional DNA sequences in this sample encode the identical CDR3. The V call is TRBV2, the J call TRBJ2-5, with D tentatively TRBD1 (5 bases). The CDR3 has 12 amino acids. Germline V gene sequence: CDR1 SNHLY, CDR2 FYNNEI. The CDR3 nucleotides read TGCGCCAGCAAGGGGAACCAAGAGACCCAGTACTTC. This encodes CASKGNQETQYF.

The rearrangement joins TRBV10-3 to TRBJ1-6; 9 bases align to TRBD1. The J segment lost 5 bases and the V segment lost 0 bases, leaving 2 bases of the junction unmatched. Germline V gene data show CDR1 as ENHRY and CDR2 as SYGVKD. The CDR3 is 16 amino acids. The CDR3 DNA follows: TGTGCCATCAGTGAGTCGGACAGGGGAAATAATTCACCCCTCCACTTT. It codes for CAISESDRGNNSPLHF.

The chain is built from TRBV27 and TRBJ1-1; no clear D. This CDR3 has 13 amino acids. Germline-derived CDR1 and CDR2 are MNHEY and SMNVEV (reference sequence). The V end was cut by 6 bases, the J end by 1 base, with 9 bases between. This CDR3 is CASSPVPNTEAFF. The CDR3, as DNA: TGTGCCAGCAGCCCCGTCCCGAACACTGAAGCTTTCTTT.

CDR3 coding DNA: TGTGCCAGCAGCACCAGCGGGAGCCAAGAGACCCAGTACTTC. Amino acid sequence: CASSTSGSQETQYF. The gene calls are TRBV7-2 and TRBJ2-5; 8 nucleotides match TRBD2. Unmatched junction bases numbered 3, after V lost 5 bases and J lost 1 base. This CDR3 comprises 14 residues. CDR1 and CDR2 (germline): SGHTA, FQGNSA.